Presented here are 8 T cell receptor beta chains from one specimen sequenced in a study of T cell responses to AZD1222 COVID-19 vaccine. Libraries were prepared by immunoSEQ multiplex PCR; TCRdb keeps only in-frame clonotypes and omits some of them. This table has tens of thousands of clones, around 87% appearing once. The sample was peripheral blood, taken on day 0 of AZD1222 vaccination. The receptors come from an adult in good health.

The sample holds one count of this clone. The chain carries TRBV28 and TRBJ1-6; D perhaps matches TRBD1 (5 bases). The germline gives CDR1 MDHEN, CDR2 SYDVKM. The V end was cut by 6 bases, the J end by 0 bases, with 12 bases between. The CDR3 has 16 amino acids. This CDR3 is CASRGGGSSYNSPLHF. CDR3 in DNA: TGTGCCAGCAGGGGGGGAGGGAGCTCCTATAATTCACCCCTCCACTTT.

The V and J genes are TRBV7-6 and TRBJ2-3, with TRBD1 matching over 7 bases. The V gene end was trimmed by 3 bases and the J gene end by 1 base; junction bases not matched to a gene: 4. The germline V gene encodes CDR1 SGHVS and CDR2 FNYEAQ. There are 15 residues in the CDR3. The CDR3 DNA is TGTGCCAGCAGCTTGGGTGGACAGGGCACAGATACGCAGTATTTT. Residues: CASSLGGQGTDTQYF.

V usage is TRBV5-4 and J usage is TRBJ2-5; 8 bases align to TRBD1. Germline loops: CDR1 SGHNT, CDR2 YYREEE (reference sequence). J gave up 5 bases and V 7 bases, and 7 bases lay outside the gene matches. The length of the CDR3 is 13 residues. CDR3 amino acids: CASGSTGDETQYF. The CDR3, as DNA: TGTGCCAGCGGCTCGACAGGGGACGAGACCCAGTACTTC.

This clone was counted a single time. The V and J genes are TRBV18 and TRBJ2-2; maybe TRBD2 (5 bases). Germline loops: CDR1 KGHSH, CDR2 LQKENI. CDR3 size: 15 residues. V was cut by 5 bases and J by 2 bases, with 12 bases left in between. CDR3 in DNA: TGTGCCAGCTCAAGCGCACGGGGTAACACCGGGGAGCTGTTTTTT. It translates to CASSSARGNTGELFF.

The chain recombines TRBV20-1 with TRBJ1-1; D remains unclear. Deletions cut 7 bases from V and 5 bases from J, with 11 bases between. This CDR3 spans 11 amino acids. Looked up from germline, CDR1 is DFQATT and CDR2 is SNEGSKA (reference sequence). The CDR3 DNA is TGCAGTGTACCGATAGGTACTGAAGCTTTCTTT. It yields the protein CSVPIGTEAFF.

In its sample, this clone was seen once. The rearrangement links TRBV23-1 to TRBJ2-7, with D perhaps TRBD1 or TRBD2 (5 bases each). TRBV23-1 is designated an ORF whose function remains uncertain. The CDR3 runs 18 residues. Between the trimmed V and J ends, which lost 2 bases and 3 bases, there was a span of 23 bases. The CDR3 coding sequence is TGCGCCAGCAGTCAAGGCCCGCAAGGACTCGGGGCATACTACGAGCAGTACTTC. Its protein is CASSQGPQGLGAYYEQYF.

V gene TRBV29-1 combines with J gene TRBJ1-1; 7 nucleotides match TRBD1. Germline CDR1 reads SQVTM; CDR2 reads ANQGSEA. This CDR3 comprises 13 residues. V gave up 4 bases and J gave up 1 base; unmatched junction bases: 3. CDR3 sequence reads: CSVAGGRNTEAFF. CDR3 DNA: TGCAGCGTTGCAGGGGGGAGGAACACTGAAGCTTTCTTT. The whole variable domain, filled in from reference TRBV29-1 and TRBJ1-1, reads SAVISQKPSRDICQRGTSLTIQCQVDSQVTMMFWYRQQPGQSLTLIATANQGSEATYESGFVIDKFPISRPNLTFSTLTVSNMSPEDSSIYLCSVAGGRNTEAFFGQGTRLTVV.

The CDR3 nucleotides read TGTGCCAGCAGTGACGCCAGGGGTTCTGAGGAAAAACTGTTTTTT. Amino acids: CASSDARGSEEKLFF. This chain links TRBV2 with TRBJ1-4; D perhaps matches TRBD1 (6 bases). CDR1 is SNHLY and CDR2 is FYNNEI in the germline V gene. The CDR3 has 15 residues. V lost 3 bases and J lost 8, with 16 bases in between. Looking up the rest from reference TRBV2 and TRBJ1-4 gives the full variable domain: EPEVTQTPSHQVTQMGQEVILRCVPISNHLYFYWYRQILGQKVEFLVSFYNNEISEKSEIFDDQFSVERPDGSNFTLKIRSTKLEDSAMYFCASSDARGSEEKLFFGSGTQLSVL.